The 6 T cell receptor beta chains presented below share a single source sample, sequenced in a study of T cell repertoires in cytomegalovirus infection. TCRdb analysed the reads with MiXCR anew, one entry per CDR3 protein. The data contain some 350,000 distinct CDR3 sequences, about a sixth of them singletons. The material sequenced was PBMCs. These receptors originate from a human donor in good health (CMV status not recorded). Some clones in this sample may be carry-over from other donors' samples.

To note about this clonotype: A read error may be the cause here, since a much bigger clone is one base away. The chain joins TRBV7-2 to TRBJ2-7; maybe TRBD1 (6 bases). Trimming took 5 bases from V and 12 from J, leaving 26 bases between them. CDR1 is SGHTA and CDR2 is FQGNSA in the germline V gene. The CDR3 totals 15 residues. CDR3 loop: CASSLTRDIGALAYF. The CDR3 DNA is TGTGCCAGCAGCCTCACCCGGGACATTGGCGCTCTCGCGTACTTC.

CDR3 in amino acids: CASSPPDSSSYNEQFF. The CDR3 coding sequence is TGTGCCAGCTCACCCCCAGATTCGTCCTCCTACAATGAGCAGTTCTTC. The J gene is TRBJ2-1, the V gene TRBV18; no clear D. This CDR3 has 16 residues. The V end lost 3 bases, the J end lost 0 bases, and 12 bases lay between the germline ends. Germline CDR1 and CDR2: KGHSH and LQKENI.

This clonotype has more than one count but fewer than ten. This chain connects TRBV7-9 to TRBJ2-7; 13 bases line up with TRBD2. Germline trimming cut 3 bases from V and 4 bases from J; bases unmatched to any gene: 15. The CDR3 spans 19 residues. CDR1 SEHNR and CDR2 FQNEAQ come from the germline V gene (reference sequence). The CDR3, as DNA: TGTGCCAGCAGCTTCCGCTCCTTCCGACTAGCGGGAGGTATTTACGAGCAGTACTTC. This encodes CASSFRSFRLAGGIYEQYF.

In this sample, this clonotype turned up a few times. J is TRBJ2-1 and V is TRBV5-6; maybe TRBD1 (5 bases). The ends were cut back, 3 bases at V and 0 bases at J, with 10 bases in the middle. CDR1 and CDR2 from the germline V gene are SGHDT and YYEEEE. This CDR3 comprises 15 residues. CDR3 DNA: TGTGCCAGCAGCTCGACAGTTTCCTCCTACAATGAGCAGTTCTTC. It encodes CASSSTVSSYNEQFF.

This sequence joins TRBV27 and TRBJ1-4; D gene unclear. Germline V gene lookup returns CDR1 MNHEY and CDR2 SMNVEV (reference sequence). This CDR3 is 15 amino acids long. Deletions cut 5 bases from V and 3 bases from J, with 13 bases between. CDR3 DNA: TGTGCCAGCAGTCCCCGGGCAGAGGCTAATGAAAAACTGTTTTTT. Protein sequence: CASSPRAEANEKLFF.

Many counts were recorded for this clonotype. This chain uses TRBV7-8 with TRBJ2-7, with D maybe TRBD1 (5 bases). Germline CDR1 and CDR2: SGHVS and FQNEAQ. The CDR3 loop spans 14 amino acids. V lost 3 bases and J lost 0, with 9 bases in between. The CDR3 region has the DNA TGTGCCAGCAGCTTGCAGGGCATCTCCTACGAGCAGTACTTC. Translating gives CASSLQGISYEQYF.